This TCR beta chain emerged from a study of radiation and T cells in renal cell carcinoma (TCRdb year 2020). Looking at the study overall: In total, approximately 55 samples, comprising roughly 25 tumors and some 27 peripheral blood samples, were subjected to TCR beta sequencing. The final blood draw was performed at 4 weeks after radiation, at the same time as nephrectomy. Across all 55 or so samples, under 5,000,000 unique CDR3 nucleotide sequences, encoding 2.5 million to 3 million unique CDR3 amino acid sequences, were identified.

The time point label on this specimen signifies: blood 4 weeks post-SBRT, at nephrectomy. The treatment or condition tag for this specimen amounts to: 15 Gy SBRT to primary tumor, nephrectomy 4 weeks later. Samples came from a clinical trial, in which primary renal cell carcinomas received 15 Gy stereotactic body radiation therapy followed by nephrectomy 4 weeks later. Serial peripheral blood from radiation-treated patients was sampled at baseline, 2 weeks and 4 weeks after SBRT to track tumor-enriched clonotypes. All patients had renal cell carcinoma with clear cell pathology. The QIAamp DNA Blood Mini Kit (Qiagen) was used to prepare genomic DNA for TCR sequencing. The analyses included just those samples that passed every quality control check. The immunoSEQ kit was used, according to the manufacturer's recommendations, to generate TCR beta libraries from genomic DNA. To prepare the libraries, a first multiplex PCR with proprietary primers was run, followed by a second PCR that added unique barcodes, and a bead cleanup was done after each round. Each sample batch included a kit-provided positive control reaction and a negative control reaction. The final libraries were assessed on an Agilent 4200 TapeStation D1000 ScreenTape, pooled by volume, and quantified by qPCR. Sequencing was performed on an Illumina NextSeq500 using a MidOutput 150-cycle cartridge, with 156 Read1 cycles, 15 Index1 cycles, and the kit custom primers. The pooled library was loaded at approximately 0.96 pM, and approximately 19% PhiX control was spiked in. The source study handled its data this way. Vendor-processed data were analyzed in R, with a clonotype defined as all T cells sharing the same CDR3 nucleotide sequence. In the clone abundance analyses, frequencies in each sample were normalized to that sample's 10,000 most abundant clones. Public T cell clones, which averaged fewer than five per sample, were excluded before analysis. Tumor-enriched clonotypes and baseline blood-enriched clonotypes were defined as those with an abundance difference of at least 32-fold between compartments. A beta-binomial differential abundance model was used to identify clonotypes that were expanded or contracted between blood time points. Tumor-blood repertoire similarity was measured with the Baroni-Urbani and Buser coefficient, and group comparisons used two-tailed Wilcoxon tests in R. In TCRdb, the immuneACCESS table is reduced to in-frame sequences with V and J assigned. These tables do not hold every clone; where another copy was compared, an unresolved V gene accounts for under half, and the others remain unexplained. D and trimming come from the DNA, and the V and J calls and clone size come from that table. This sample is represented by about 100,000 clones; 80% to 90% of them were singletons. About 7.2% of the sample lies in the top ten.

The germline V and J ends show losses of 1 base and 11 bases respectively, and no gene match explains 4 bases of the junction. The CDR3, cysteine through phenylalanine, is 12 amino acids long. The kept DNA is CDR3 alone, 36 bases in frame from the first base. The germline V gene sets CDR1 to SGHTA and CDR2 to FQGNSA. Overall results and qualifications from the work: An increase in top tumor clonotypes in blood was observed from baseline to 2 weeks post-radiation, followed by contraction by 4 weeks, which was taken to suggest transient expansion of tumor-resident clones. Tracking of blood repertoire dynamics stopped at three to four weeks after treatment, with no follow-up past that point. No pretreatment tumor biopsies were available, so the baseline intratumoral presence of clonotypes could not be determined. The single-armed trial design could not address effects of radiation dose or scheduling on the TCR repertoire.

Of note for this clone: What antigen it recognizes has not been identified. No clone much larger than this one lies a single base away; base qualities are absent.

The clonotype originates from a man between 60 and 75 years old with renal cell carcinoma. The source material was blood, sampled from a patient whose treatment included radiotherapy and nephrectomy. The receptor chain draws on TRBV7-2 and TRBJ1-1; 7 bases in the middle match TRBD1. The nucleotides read TGTGCCAGCAGCTTAGGACAGGGTAGGGCTTTCTTT. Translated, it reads CASSLGQGRAFF.